This entry lists 6 T cell receptor beta chains sequenced from one sample in a study of vaccination and CD4 T cells after COVID-19. No antigens are known for them. Stated time point: late sampling 161 to 241 days after vaccination in a few convalescent patients. Treatment of the sample: approximately nine-day PBMC culture with coronavirus spike peptide pools or control peptides (ViraFEST assay). The Oncomine TCR Beta short-read assay generated sequence data from the DNA of cultured CD4+ T cells. TCRdb re-analysed the PCR reads in MiXCR, keeping a single row per CDR3 protein. Here the sample spans about 25,000 distinct CDR3 sequences, 30% being singletons. The material sequenced was CD4+ T cells from blood, cultured in vitro, taken about 7 months after SARS-CoV-2 vaccination. The receptor source for this set is a human donor who had recovered from COVID-19.

The chain joins TRBV19 to TRBJ1-2; the D gene is possibly TRBD1 (6 bases). The V gene lost 2 bases and the J gene lost 8 bases, with 21 bases spanning the gap. The CDR3 consists of 16 residues. Germline V CDR1 and CDR2: LNHDA, SQIVND (reference sequence). The CDR3 loop reads CASSISGAGISGGYTF. CDR3 DNA sequence: TGTGCCAGTAGTATATCAGGGGCAGGGATCTCTGGAGGCTACACCTTC. The full variable domain, its missing parts supplied by reference TRBV19 and TRBJ1-2, is DGGITQSPKYLFRKEGQNVTLSCEQNLNHDAMYWYRQDPGQGLRLIYYSQIVNDFQKGDIAEGYSVSREKKESFPLTVTSAQKNPTAFYLCASSISGAGISGGYTFGSGTRLTVV.

The chain has TRBV11-2 and TRBJ2-7; tentatively, D is TRBD2 (5 bases). Germline CDR1 is SGHAT and CDR2 is FQNNGV. Trimming removed 5 bases from V and 4 bases from J, with 21 bases in between. The CDR3 is made up of 16 amino acids. CDR3 region: CASSTLTGMKTYEQYF. DNA for the CDR3: TGTGCCAGCAGCACCCTGACGGGAATGAAGACGTACGAGCAGTACTTC.

This clonotype has a handful of counts. This chain joins TRBV27 and TRBJ2-5; D may match TRBD1 or TRBD2 (5 bases each). The CDR3 sequence is 16 residues long. With 7 bases removed from V and 3 bases from J, the gap between germline ends came to 21 bases. Germline V gene sequence: CDR1 MNHEY, CDR2 SMNVEV (reference sequence). CDR3 sequence (DNA): TGTGCCAGCAAATACCAAAGGGGAACGGGAAAAGAGACCCAGTACTTC. It translates to CASKYQRGTGKETQYF.

This clonotype was counted between two and nine times. This sequence joins TRBV7-2 and TRBJ1-1; the D is unclear. This CDR3 is built from 14 residues. CDR1 and CDR2 from the germline V gene are SGHTA and FQGNSA. V shed 2 bases and J shed 1 base, with 8 bases lying between them. The CDR3 DNA reads as TGTGCCAGCAGCTTATCGGTGTGGAACACTGAAGCTTTCTTT. It yields the protein CASSLSVWNTEAFF.

A few counts support this clonotype. The chain has TRBV20-1 and TRBJ2-5; D is possibly TRBD2 (6 bases). Trimming took 6 bases from V and 5 from J, leaving 10 bases between them. Germline CDR1 reads DFQATT; CDR2 reads SNEGSKA (reference sequence). This CDR3 is built from 11 residues. The CDR3 loop reads CSAQEGETQYF. DNA for the CDR3: TGCAGTGCCCAGGAGGGGGAGACCCAGTACTTC.

The rearrangement uses TRBV7-3 and TRBJ2-3; 13 bases match TRBD2. V trimming: 5 bases; J trimming: 4 bases; junction bases outside the gene matches: 6. Germline V gene lookup returns CDR1 SGHTA and CDR2 FQGTGA. This CDR3 is 16 amino acids long. Here the CDR3 reads CASSIGLAGAADTQYF. CDR3 nucleotides: TGTGCCAGCAGCATTGGACTAGCGGGAGCCGCAGATACGCAGTATTTT. The full variable domain, its missing parts supplied by reference TRBV7-3 and TRBJ2-3, is GAGVSQTPSNKVTEKGKYVELRCDPISGHTALYWYRQSLGQGPEFLIYFQGTGAADDSGLPNDRFFAVRPEGSVSTLKIQRTERGDSAVYLCASSIGLAGAADTQYFGPGTRLTVL.